This T cell receptor beta chain was sequenced in a study of shared clonotypes between healthy human individuals. Points from the study as a whole: The study drew on few donors, limiting represented genetic and exposure-history diversity.

The CDR3 is made up of 15 amino acids. V shed 3 bases, J shed 6 bases, and the junction held 10 bases outside the gene matches. Germline values: CDR1 MGHRA, CDR2 YSYEKL. About this clone: Its matching antigen is unknown.

Produced via immunoSEQ multiplex PCR; TCRdb's table is partial and in-frame only. The sample lists about 870,000 clones; 80% to 95% were seen once. CD45RO-negative, CCR7-selected cells formed the naive CD8 fraction, which excluded terminally differentiated effector memory CD45RA+ cells. V is TRBV4-1 and J is TRBJ2-7; 8 bases are a match to TRBD2. The material sequenced was naive CD8+ T cells sorted from blood. The clonotype was recovered from a man aged 25-45 years in good health. CDR3 nucleotide sequence: TGCGCCAGCAGCCAGAATAGCGGGGTCTCCGGCGAGCAGTACTTC. This translates into CASSQNSGVSGEQYF.